Listed below are T cell receptor beta chains from one sample, sequenced in a study of T cell repertoires in cytomegalovirus infection. Their specific antigens are unknown. From the reads, TCRdb called clonotypes with MiXCR, one entry per CDR3 protein. This sample carries hundreds of thousands of distinct CDR3 sequences, around 31% of them seen once, and the ten largest clones take 15% to 20%. The starting material was cultured PBMCs, obtained from culture after CMV antigen stimulation. The source of these receptors is a human donor in good health (CMV status not recorded). Some clones in this sample may be carry-over from other donors' samples. The CDR3 runs from the conserved cysteine through the conserved F or W. Fields, in order: clone size, V gene, D gene, J gene, CDR3 DNA, CDR3 protein. The D gene is left open where the match is weak. Clone sizes are given selectively: once, few, many, or a class where the clone is expanded.

few	TRBV7-7	TRBD1	TRBJ2-1	TGTGCCAGCAGCTTTGACAGGGGGCCTGAGCAGTTCTTC	CASSFDRGPEQFF
few	TRBV12-3/TRBV12-4	.	TRBJ1-5	TGTGCCAGCAGTTTTCAGGCCGATCAGCCCCAGCATTTT	CASSFQADQPQHF
few	TRBV10-3	.	TRBJ2-7	TGTGCCACCCACAGGGAAAAAAAGCAGTACTTC	CATHREKKQYF
.	TRBV7-2	.	TRBJ2-2	TGTGCCAGCAGCGGAGCGACTAGTTCAGGGGAGCTGTTTTTT	CASSGATSSGELFF
.	TRBV28	.	TRBJ1-4	TGTGCCAGCAATACCGTTAATGAAAAACTGTTTTTT	CASNTVNEKLFF
few	TRBV7-9	.	TRBJ2-7	TGTGCCAGCAGCTTTCGTCTAGCGCCCTACGAGCAGTACTTC	CASSFRLAPYEQYF
few	TRBV11-2	TRBD1	TRBJ1-4	TGTGCCAGCAGCTCCCTGAACAGGGGGCGACAGGGGGCAACTAATGAAAAACTGTTTTTT	CASSSLNRGRQGATNEKLFF
.	TRBV10-3	.	TRBJ2-1	TGTGCCACGGAATCGGACGTAGGCAATGAGCAGTTCTTC	CATESDVGNEQFF
.	TRBV19	.	TRBJ1-1	TGTGCCAGAAAGGACAGGAACACTGAAGCTTTCTTT	CARKDRNTEAFF
.	TRBV6-1	.	TRBJ1-6	TGTGCCAGCACCCGACAGGAGGACTCACCCCTCCACTTT	CASTRQEDSPLHF
.	TRBV4-2	TRBD2	TRBJ2-7	TGTGCCAGCAGCCAAACCAGCGGGGGGGCCTACGAGCAGTACTTC	CASSQTSGGAYEQYF
.	TRBV11-2	.	TRBJ2-4	TGTGCCAGCAGCTTCGTTGGACTCGCGGTAGCCAAAAACATTCAGTACTTC	CASSFVGLAVAKNIQYF
once	TRBV10-3	.	TRBJ2-7	TGTGCCATCAATCGTGGCGGGTACGAGCAGTACTTC	CAINRGGYEQYF
.	TRBV12-3/TRBV12-4	.	TRBJ1-1	TGTGCCAGCAGCCTCGTTCACTTTAACACTGAAGCTTTCTTT	CASSLVHFNTEAFF
many	TRBV7-2	.	TRBJ2-3	TGTGCCAGCAGCTACGATACGCAGTATTTT	CASSYDTQYF